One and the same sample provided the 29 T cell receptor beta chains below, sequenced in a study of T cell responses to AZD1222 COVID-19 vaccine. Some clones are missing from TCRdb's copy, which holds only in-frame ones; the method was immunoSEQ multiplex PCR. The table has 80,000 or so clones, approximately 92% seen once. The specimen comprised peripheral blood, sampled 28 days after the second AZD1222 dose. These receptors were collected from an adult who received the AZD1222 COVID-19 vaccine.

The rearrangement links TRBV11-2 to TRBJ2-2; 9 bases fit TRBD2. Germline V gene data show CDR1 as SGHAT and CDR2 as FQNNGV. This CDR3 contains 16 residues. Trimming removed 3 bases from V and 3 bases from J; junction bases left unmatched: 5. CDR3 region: CASSFSGRRDTGELFF. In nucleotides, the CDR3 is TGTGCCAGCAGCTTTAGCGGGAGACGGGACACCGGGGAGCTGTTTTTT.

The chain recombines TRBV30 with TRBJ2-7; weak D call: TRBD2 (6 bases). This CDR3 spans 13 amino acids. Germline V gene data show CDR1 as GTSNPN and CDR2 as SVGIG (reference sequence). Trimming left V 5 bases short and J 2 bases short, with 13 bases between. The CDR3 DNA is TGTGCCTGGGGAGGGACTCCTCCCTACGAGCAGTACTTC. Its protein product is CAWGGTPPYEQYF.

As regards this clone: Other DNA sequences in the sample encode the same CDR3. The CDR3 coding sequence is TGTGCTAGTGGTTCCGGACGGTTGAACACTGAAGCTTTCTTT. Protein sequence: CASGSGRLNTEAFF. J is TRBJ1-1 and V is TRBV12-5; D not resolved. V was clipped by 4 bases and J by 0 bases, with 9 bases between them. Germline V gene data show CDR1 as LGHNT and CDR2 as FRNRAP. This CDR3 spans 14 amino acids.

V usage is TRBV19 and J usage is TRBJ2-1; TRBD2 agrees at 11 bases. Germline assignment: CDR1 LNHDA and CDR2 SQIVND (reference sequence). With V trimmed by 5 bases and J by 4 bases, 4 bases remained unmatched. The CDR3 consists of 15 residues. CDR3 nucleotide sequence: TGTGCCAGTAGTGAACTAGCGGGGGTATACAATGAGCAGTTCTTC. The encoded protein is CASSELAGVYNEQFF.

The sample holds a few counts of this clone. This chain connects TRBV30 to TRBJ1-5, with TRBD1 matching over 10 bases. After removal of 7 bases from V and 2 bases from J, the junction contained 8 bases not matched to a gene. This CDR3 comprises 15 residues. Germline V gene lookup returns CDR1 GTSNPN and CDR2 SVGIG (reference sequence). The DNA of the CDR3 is TGTGCCTCAAGTCAAGGGACAGGGGGCAATCAGCCCCAGCATTTT. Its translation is CASSQGTGGNQPQHF.

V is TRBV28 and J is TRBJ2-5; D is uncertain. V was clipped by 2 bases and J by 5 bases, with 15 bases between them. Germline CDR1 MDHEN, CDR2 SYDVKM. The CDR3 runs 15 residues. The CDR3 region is CASSLKVSYGETQYF. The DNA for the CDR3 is TGTGCCAGCAGTTTAAAGGTTTCCTACGGGGAGACCCAGTACTTC.

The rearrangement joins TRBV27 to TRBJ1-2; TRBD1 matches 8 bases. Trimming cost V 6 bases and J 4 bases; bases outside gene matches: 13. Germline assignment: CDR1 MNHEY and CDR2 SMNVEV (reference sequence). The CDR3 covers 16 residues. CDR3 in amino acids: CASSLGGQATPYGYTF. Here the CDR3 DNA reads TGTGCCAGCAGCCTAGGGGGACAGGCAACGCCCTATGGCTACACCTTC.

CDR3 loop: CASSFATGVFELAKNIQYF. The CDR3 nucleotides are TGTGCCAGCAGCTTCGCGACAGGGGTATTCGAACTAGCCAAAAACATTCAGTACTTC. This chain uses TRBV11-2 with TRBJ2-4; 8 positions agree with TRBD1. V shed 3 bases and J 0 bases; nucleotides not matched to a gene: 13. The germline CDR1 and CDR2 sequences are SGHAT and FQNNGV. The CDR3 is 19 amino acids.

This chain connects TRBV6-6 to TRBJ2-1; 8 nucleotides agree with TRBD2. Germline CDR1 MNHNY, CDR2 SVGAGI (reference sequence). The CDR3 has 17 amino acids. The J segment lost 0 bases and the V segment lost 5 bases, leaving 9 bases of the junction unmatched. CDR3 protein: CASSPRASGHSYNEQFF. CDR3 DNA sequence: TGTGCCAGCAGTCCGCGCGCTAGCGGGCACTCCTACAATGAGCAGTTCTTC.

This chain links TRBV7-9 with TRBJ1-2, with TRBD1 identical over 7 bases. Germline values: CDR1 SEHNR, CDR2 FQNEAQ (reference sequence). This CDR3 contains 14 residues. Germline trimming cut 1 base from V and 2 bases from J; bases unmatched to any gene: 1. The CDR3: CASSLEGQNYGYTF. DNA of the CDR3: TGTGCCAGCAGCTTAGAGGGACAGAACTATGGCTACACCTTC.

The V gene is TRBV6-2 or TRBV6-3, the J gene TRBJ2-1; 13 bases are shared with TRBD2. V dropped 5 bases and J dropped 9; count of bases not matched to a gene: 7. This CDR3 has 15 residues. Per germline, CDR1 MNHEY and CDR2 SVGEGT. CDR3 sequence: CASSQLAGGQGEQFF. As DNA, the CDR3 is TGTGCCAGCAGTCAACTAGCGGGAGGGCAAGGTGAGCAGTTCTTC.

CDR3 in amino acids: CASSLGMGPNGELFF. The CDR3 DNA reads TGTGCCAGCAGCTTAGGGATGGGGCCTAACGGGGAGCTGTTTTTT. The rearrangement links TRBV11-2 to TRBJ2-2; TRBD1 is a possible D gene (5 bases). V was trimmed by 1 base and J by 7 bases, leaving 13 bases between them. The CDR3 length is 15 residues. Germline loops: CDR1 SGHAT, CDR2 FQNNGV.

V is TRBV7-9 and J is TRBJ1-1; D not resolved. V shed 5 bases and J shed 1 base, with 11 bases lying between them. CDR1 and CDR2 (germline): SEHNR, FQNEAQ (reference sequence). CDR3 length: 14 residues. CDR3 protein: CASSPKVRNTEAFF. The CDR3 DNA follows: TGTGCCAGCAGCCCGAAGGTGAGGAACACTGAAGCTTTCTTT.

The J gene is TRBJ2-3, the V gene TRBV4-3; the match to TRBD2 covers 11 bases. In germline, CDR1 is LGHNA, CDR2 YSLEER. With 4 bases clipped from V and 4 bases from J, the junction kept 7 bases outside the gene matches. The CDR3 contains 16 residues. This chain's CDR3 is CASSRRLAGPPDTQYF. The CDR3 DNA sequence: TGCGCCAGCAGCCGCCGACTAGCGGGGCCACCAGATACGCAGTATTTT.

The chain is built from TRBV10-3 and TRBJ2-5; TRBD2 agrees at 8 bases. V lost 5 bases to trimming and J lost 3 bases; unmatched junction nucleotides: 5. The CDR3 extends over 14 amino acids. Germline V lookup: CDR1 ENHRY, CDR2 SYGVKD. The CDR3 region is CAISSAGEKETQYF. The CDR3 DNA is TGTGCCATCAGTTCAGCGGGAGAAAAAGAGACCCAGTACTTC.

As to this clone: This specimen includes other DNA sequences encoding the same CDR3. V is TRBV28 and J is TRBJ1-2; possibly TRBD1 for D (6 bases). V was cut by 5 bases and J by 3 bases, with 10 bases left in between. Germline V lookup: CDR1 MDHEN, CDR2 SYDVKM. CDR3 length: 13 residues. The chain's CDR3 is CASSPGQHYGYTF. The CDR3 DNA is TGTGCCAGCAGTCCCGGACAGCACTATGGCTACACCTTC.

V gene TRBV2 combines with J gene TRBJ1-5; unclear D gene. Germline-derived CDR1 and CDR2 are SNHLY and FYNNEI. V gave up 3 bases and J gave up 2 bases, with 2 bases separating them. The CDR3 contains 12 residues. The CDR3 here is CASSDGNQPQHF. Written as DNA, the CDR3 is TGTGCCAGCAGTGACGGCAATCAGCCCCAGCATTTT. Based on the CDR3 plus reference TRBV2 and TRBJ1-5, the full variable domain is EPEVTQTPSHQVTQMGQEVILRCVPISNHLYFYWYRQILGQKVEFLVSFYNNEISEKSEIFDDQFSVERPDGSNFTLKIRSTKLEDSAMYFCASSDGNQPQHFGDGTRLSIL.

CDR3 DNA: TGCGCCAGCAGCCCCGCACAGGGAAGGACTAACTATGGCTACACCTTC. Translating it yields CASSPAQGRTNYGYTF. The chain couples TRBV5-1 to TRBJ1-2; TRBD1 is a possible D gene (6 bases). The CDR3 runs 16 residues. In germline, CDR1 is SGHRS, CDR2 YFSETQ. V dropped 4 bases and J dropped 0 bases, with 16 bases sitting between them.

The CDR3 here is CASSYLPESYGYTF. The CDR3, as DNA: TGTGCCAGCAGTTACCTCCCTGAGAGCTATGGCTACACCTTC. The rearrangement links TRBV6-5 to TRBJ1-2; D call uncertain. CDR3 length: 14 residues. Between the trimmed V and J ends, which lost 2 bases and 4 bases, there was a span of 11 bases. Germline CDR1 MNHEY, CDR2 SVGAGI.

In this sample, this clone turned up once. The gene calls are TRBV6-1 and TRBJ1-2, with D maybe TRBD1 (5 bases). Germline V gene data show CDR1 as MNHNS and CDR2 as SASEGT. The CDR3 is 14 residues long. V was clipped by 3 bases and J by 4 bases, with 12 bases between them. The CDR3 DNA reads TGTGCCAGCAGTGAGGGGGAACAGAGCTATGGCTACACCTTC. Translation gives CASSEGEQSYGYTF.

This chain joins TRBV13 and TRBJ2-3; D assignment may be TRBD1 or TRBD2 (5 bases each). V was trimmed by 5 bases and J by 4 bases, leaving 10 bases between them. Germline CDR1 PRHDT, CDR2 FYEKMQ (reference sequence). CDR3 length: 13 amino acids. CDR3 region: CASSRDLADTQYF. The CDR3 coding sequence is TGTGCCAGCAGCCGGGACCTCGCAGATACGCAGTATTTT.

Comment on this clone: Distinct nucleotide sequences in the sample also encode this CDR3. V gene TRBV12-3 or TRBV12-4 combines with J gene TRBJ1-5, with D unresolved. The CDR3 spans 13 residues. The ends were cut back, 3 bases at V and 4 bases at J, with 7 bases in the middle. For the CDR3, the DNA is TGTGCCAGCAGTTTGACTCAAAATCAGCCCCAGCATTTT. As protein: CASSLTQNQPQHF.

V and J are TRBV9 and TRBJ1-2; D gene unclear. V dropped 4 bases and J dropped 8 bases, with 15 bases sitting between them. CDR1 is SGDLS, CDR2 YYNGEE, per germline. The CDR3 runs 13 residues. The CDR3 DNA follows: TGTGCCAGCAGCCTTAGAGTAGACAAAGGCTACACCTTC. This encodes CASSLRVDKGYTF.

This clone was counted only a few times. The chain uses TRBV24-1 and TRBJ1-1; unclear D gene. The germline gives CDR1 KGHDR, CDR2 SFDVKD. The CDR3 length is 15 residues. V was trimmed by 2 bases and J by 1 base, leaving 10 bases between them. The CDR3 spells CATSDSQARNTEAFF. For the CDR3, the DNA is TGTGCCACCAGTGATTCGCAGGCTAGGAACACTGAAGCTTTCTTT.

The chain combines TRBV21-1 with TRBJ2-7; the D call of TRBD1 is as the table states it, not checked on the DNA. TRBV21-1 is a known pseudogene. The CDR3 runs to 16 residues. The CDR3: CASMKGPRDTRYEQYF. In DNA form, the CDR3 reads TGTGCCAGCATGAAGGGGCCCCGGGACACCCGCTACGAGCAGTACTTC.

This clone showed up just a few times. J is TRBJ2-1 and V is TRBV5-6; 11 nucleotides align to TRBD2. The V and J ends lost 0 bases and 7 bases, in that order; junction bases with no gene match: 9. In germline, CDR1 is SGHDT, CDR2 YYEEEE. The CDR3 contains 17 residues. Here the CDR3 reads CASSLDRASGRRNEQFF. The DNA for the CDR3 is TGTGCCAGCAGCTTGGATCGGGCTAGCGGGAGGCGTAATGAGCAGTTCTTC.

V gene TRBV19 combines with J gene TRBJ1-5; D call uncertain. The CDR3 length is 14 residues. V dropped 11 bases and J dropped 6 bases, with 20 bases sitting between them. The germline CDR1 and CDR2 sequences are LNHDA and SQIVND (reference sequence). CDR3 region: CASETGLLGQPQHF. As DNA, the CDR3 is TGTGCCTCAGAGACTGGATTACTAGGTCAGCCCCAGCATTTT.

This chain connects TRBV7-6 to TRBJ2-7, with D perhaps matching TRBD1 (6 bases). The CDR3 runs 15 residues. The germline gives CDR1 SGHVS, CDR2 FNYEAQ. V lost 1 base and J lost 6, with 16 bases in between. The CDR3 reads CASSLGWGPTAEQYF. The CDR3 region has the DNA TGTGCCAGCAGCTTAGGTTGGGGGCCCACTGCCGAGCAGTACTTC.

CDR3 sequence reads: CSVAAAGWNTEAFF. CDR3 sequence (DNA): TGCAGCGTTGCGGCCGCGGGGTGGAACACTGAAGCTTTCTTT. The chain carries TRBV29-1 and TRBJ1-1; D call uncertain. The V gene lost 4 bases and the J gene lost 1 base, with 13 bases spanning the gap. The CDR3 length is 14 residues. The germline V gene has CDR1 SQVTM and CDR2 ANQGSEA.